These T cell receptor beta chains were read from a single sample in a study of T cells after posttransplantation cyclophosphamide. Generated by immunoSEQ multiplex PCR, the TCRdb table keeps only in-frame clones and is missing some. The sample is made up of 34,000 or so clones, none counted only once. Sequencing was done on a sample of PBMCs. The source of these receptors is a woman in her forties or fifties in good health and a related stem cell transplant donor. Both conserved end residues are part of each CDR3. Fields, in order: D gene, CDR3 length, clone size, J gene, V gene, CDR3 DNA, CDR3 protein. D genes are given only for firm matches. A clone size is listed for some rows: how often the clone was seen (once, few, many), or a class if it is expanded.

d_gene: -; len: 17; abundance: few; j_gene: TRBJ2-3; v_gene: TRBV25-1; CDR3nt: TGTGCCAGCAGCCCTCAAACGAAAGCGGATAGCACAGATACGCAGTATTTT; CDR3aa: CASSPQTKADSTDTQYF
d_gene: -; len: 13; abundance: many; j_gene: TRBJ1-2; v_gene: TRBV6-5; CDR3nt: TGTGCCAGCAGTTTGGTAGGGGACTATGGCTACACCTTC; CDR3aa: CASSLVGDYGYTF
d_gene: -; len: 18; abundance: -; j_gene: TRBJ1-5; v_gene: TRBV7-8; CDR3nt: TGTGCCAGCAGCTTCTCCAGGGGTCAGCTATATAGCAATCAGCCCCAGCATTTT; CDR3aa: CASSFSRGQLYSNQPQHF
d_gene: TRBD1; len: 13; abundance: many; j_gene: TRBJ1-2; v_gene: TRBV12-3/TRBV12-4; CDR3nt: TGTGCCAGCAGGGACAGGGTTAACTATGGCTACACCTTC; CDR3aa: CASRDRVNYGYTF
d_gene: -; len: 18; abundance: few; j_gene: TRBJ2-5; v_gene: TRBV4-2; CDR3nt: TGTGCCAGCAGCCAAGATGGAGGCGGGCAAGCCCGAAAAGAGACCCAGTACTTC; CDR3aa: CASSQDGGGQARKETQYF
d_gene: TRBD1; len: 15; abundance: many; j_gene: TRBJ2-1; v_gene: TRBV5-1; CDR3nt: TGCGCCAGCACCTACCCCCGTGGACAGGGTACTGAGCAGTTCTTC; CDR3aa: CASTYPRGQGTEQFF
d_gene: TRBD2; len: 15; abundance: many; j_gene: TRBJ2-1; v_gene: TRBV30; CDR3nt: TGTGCCTGGAGGAGTTGGGCTAGCGGGAGCCTTAAGCAGTTCTTC; CDR3aa: CAWRSWASGSLKQFF
d_gene: TRBD1; len: 13; abundance: many; j_gene: TRBJ1-4; v_gene: TRBV12-3/TRBV12-4; CDR3nt: TGTGCCAGCAGATCGACAGGGAGCGAAAAACTGTTTTTT; CDR3aa: CASRSTGSEKLFF
d_gene: -; len: 15; abundance: many; j_gene: TRBJ1-2; v_gene: TRBV28; CDR3nt: TGTGCCAGCAGCCTACCGGGGGGGATGACCTATGGCTACACCTTC; CDR3aa: CASSLPGGMTYGYTF
d_gene: -; len: 14; abundance: few; j_gene: TRBJ1-5; v_gene: TRBV9; CDR3nt: TGTGCCAGCAGCGTAGGCAGTTACAATCAGCCCCAGCATTTT; CDR3aa: CASSVGSYNQPQHF
d_gene: -; len: 13; abundance: many; j_gene: TRBJ1-4; v_gene: TRBV19; CDR3nt: TGTGCCAGTACCGCATCCTATAATGAAAAACTGTTTTTT; CDR3aa: CASTASYNEKLFF
d_gene: -; len: 13; abundance: many; j_gene: TRBJ2-5; v_gene: TRBV2; CDR3nt: TGTGCCAGCAGTGAGTACGGGCAAGAGACCCAGTACTTC; CDR3aa: CASSEYGQETQYF
d_gene: -; len: 14; abundance: many; j_gene: TRBJ2-7; v_gene: TRBV2; CDR3nt: TGTGCCAGCAGTGTTACAGGATCCTCCTACGAGCAGTACTTC; CDR3aa: CASSVTGSSYEQYF
d_gene: TRBD1; len: 16; abundance: many; j_gene: TRBJ1-5; v_gene: TRBV7-2; CDR3nt: TGTGCCAGCAGCTTAGTAGGACAGGGGGGTGGTCAGCCCCAGCATTTT; CDR3aa: CASSLVGQGGGQPQHF
d_gene: -; len: 14; abundance: many; j_gene: TRBJ2-1; v_gene: TRBV14; CDR3nt: TGTGCCAGCAGCCAAGGGACAGTCTACAATGAGCAGTTCTTC; CDR3aa: CASSQGTVYNEQFF
d_gene: TRBD1; len: 13; abundance: -; j_gene: TRBJ1-2; v_gene: TRBV11-2; CDR3nt: TGTGCCAGCAGCTTACGACAGGGATATGGCTACACCTTC; CDR3aa: CASSLRQGYGYTF
d_gene: -; len: 16; abundance: many; j_gene: TRBJ2-2; v_gene: TRBV12-3/TRBV12-4; CDR3nt: TGTGCCAGCATTCCGACTACCCTAAATCCCTACGGGGAGCTGTTTTTT; CDR3aa: CASIPTTLNPYGELFF
d_gene: -; len: 17; abundance: many; j_gene: TRBJ1-3; v_gene: TRBV6-2/TRBV6-3; CDR3nt: TGTGCCAGCAGTTACTCGATTTGGTCCAGCTCTGGAAACACCATATATTTT; CDR3aa: CASSYSIWSSSGNTIYF
d_gene: -; len: 13; abundance: many; j_gene: TRBJ2-1; v_gene: TRBV24-1; CDR3nt: TGTGCCACCAGTGATTTGAAGGGGAATGAGCAGTTCTTC; CDR3aa: CATSDLKGNEQFF
d_gene: TRBD1; len: 16; abundance: many; j_gene: TRBJ1-1; v_gene: TRBV7-2; CDR3nt: TGTGCCAGCAGACCTACGATAGGGGGACAGGTTGGTGAAGCTTTCTTT; CDR3aa: CASRPTIGGQVGEAFF
d_gene: TRBD2; len: 16; abundance: many; j_gene: TRBJ2-7; v_gene: TRBV9; CDR3nt: TGTGCCAGCAGCACAGGGACTAGCGGGACTCCGAACGAGCAGTACTTC; CDR3aa: CASSTGTSGTPNEQYF
d_gene: TRBD2; len: 15; abundance: many; j_gene: TRBJ2-2; v_gene: TRBV5-4; CDR3nt: TGTGCCAGCAGCGCTGGCGGGGGGCGTACCGGGGAGCTGTTTTTT; CDR3aa: CASSAGGGRTGELFF
d_gene: -; len: 16; abundance: many; j_gene: TRBJ2-3; v_gene: TRBV6-6; CDR3nt: TGTGCCAGCAGCACTCAAGACAGACACTTCGGAGACACGCAGTATTTT; CDR3aa: CASSTQDRHFGDTQYF
d_gene: TRBD1; len: 15; abundance: many; j_gene: TRBJ1-4; v_gene: TRBV27; CDR3nt: TGTGCCAGCAGTGTTAGACAGGGTCTTGGTGAAAAACTGTTTTTT; CDR3aa: CASSVRQGLGEKLFF
d_gene: -; len: 16; abundance: many; j_gene: TRBJ1-3; v_gene: TRBV19; CDR3nt: TGTGCCAGTAGTCTCCAAAGGCCGTCCTCTGGAAACACCATATATTTT; CDR3aa: CASSLQRPSSGNTIYF
d_gene: -; len: 13; abundance: many; j_gene: TRBJ2-7; v_gene: TRBV4-2; CDR3nt: TGTGCCAGCAGCCAAGTGGCGGGGGCCGAGCAGTACTTC; CDR3aa: CASSQVAGAEQYF
d_gene: TRBD1; len: 14; abundance: many; j_gene: TRBJ1-2; v_gene: TRBV7-3; CDR3nt: TGTGCCAGCAGCTTACAAGGACAGGGTTACGGCTACACCTTC; CDR3aa: CASSLQGQGYGYTF
d_gene: -; len: 15; abundance: -; j_gene: TRBJ2-7; v_gene: TRBV9; CDR3nt: TGTGCCAGCAGCGTAGGTGGAGGGGATGTTTACGAGCAGTACTTC; CDR3aa: CASSVGGGDVYEQYF
d_gene: TRBD2; len: 19; abundance: many; j_gene: TRBJ2-1; v_gene: TRBV9; CDR3nt: TGTGCCAGCAGCGTCTTAGCGACTGAACTAGCGGGCAAAGGGAATGAGCAGTTCTTC; CDR3aa: CASSVLATELAGKGNEQFF
d_gene: TRBD2; len: 15; abundance: many; j_gene: TRBJ2-7; v_gene: TRBV14; CDR3nt: TGTGCCAGCAGCGAACTAGCGGGAGGGTTCTACGAGCAGTACTTC; CDR3aa: CASSELAGGFYEQYF
d_gene: TRBD2; len: 10; abundance: many; j_gene: TRBJ2-1; v_gene: TRBV29-1; CDR3nt: TGCAGCGTCGTTAGCGGGAGAGAGTTCTTC; CDR3aa: CSVVSGREFF
d_gene: TRBD2; len: 16; abundance: -; j_gene: TRBJ2-3; v_gene: TRBV9; CDR3nt: TGTGCCAGCAGCGTAGGCGCTAGCGGGAGAACAGATACGCAGTATTTT; CDR3aa: CASSVGASGRTDTQYF
d_gene: TRBD1; len: 14; abundance: many; j_gene: TRBJ1-4; v_gene: TRBV5-1; CDR3nt: TGCGCCAGCAGCTGGACAGGGGAAAATGAAAAACTGTTTTTT; CDR3aa: CASSWTGENEKLFF